This T cell receptor (beta chain) emerged from a study of blood T cell repertoires in COVID-19. As for the study in general: The analysed material was cDNA or gDNA that came from T cells, B-cell-depleted T cells, or PBMCs.

Generated by immunoSEQ multiplex PCR, the TCRdb table keeps only in-frame clones and is missing some. Counted here are some 140,000 clones, about four fifths occurring once; the ten biggest clones make up 8.4%. The CDR3 extends over 17 amino acids. Germline V gene lookup returns CDR1 SGHRS and CDR2 YFSETQ. Germline trimming cut 0 bases from V and 3 bases from J; bases unmatched to any gene: 6. This chain joins TRBV5-1 and TRBJ1-6; 7 bases agree with TRBD1. Sequenced: peripheral blood. The origin of this receptor is a woman aged 55 to 70 with active or convalescent COVID-19. The CDR3 DNA sequence: TGCGCCAGCAGCTTGGAAGGGACAGCAATCTATAATTCACCCCTCCACTTT. Its translation: CASSLEGTAIYNSPLHF.